A selection of T cell receptor beta chains follows, all from one sample in a study of cytomegalovirus exposure and HLA in healthy donors. Some clones are missing from TCRdb's copy, which holds only in-frame ones; the method was immunoSEQ multiplex PCR. The sample holds 100,000 to 150,000 clones, 70% to 90% seen once. The source material was PBMCs. The receptor source for this set is a boy between 10 and 17 years old in good health and CMV-seronegative. The CDR3 runs from the conserved cysteine through the conserved F or W. The order of the fields is J gene, V gene, D gene, clone size, CDR3 DNA, CDR3 protein. A D gene is named only where the DNA matches it firmly. Size is omitted from some rows. Given values are once, few, many or a class for expanded clones.

TRBJ1-5 | TRBV19 | - | - | TGTGCCAGCCGACAGGCAAATCAGCCCCAGCATTTT | CASRQANQPQHF
TRBJ1-2 | TRBV4-3 | TRBD1 | - | TGCGCCAGCAGCCAAGATGGGACAGGGGGCCCCCACTATGGCTACACCTTC | CASSQDGTGGPHYGYTF
TRBJ2-1 | TRBV7-9 | TRBD2 | - | TGTGCCAGCAGCTTAGAGACTAGCTTCTCCTACAATGAGCAGTTCTTC | CASSLETSFSYNEQFF
TRBJ2-2 | TRBV7-2 | - | - | TGTGCCAGCAGCTTAGCATCAGGGACTACCGGGGAGCTGTTTTTT | CASSLASGTTGELFF
TRBJ1-1 | TRBV5-6 | - | few | TGTGCCAGCACCCGCGGGGGGGGGACTGAAGCTTTCTTT | CASTRGGGTEAFF
TRBJ1-1 | TRBV30 | - | few | TGTGCCTGGAGCCCACCCGACAGGTACACTGAAGCTTTCTTT | CAWSPPDRYTEAFF
TRBJ1-1 | TRBV4-3 | - | few | TGCGCCAGCAGCCAAGAGAGATCGAACACTGAAGCTTTCTTT | CASSQERSNTEAFF
TRBJ2-7 | TRBV5-6 | TRBD1 | few | TGTGCCAGCAGCACAGAAAGACAGGGAAAGGGGTACGAGCAGTACTTC | CASSTERQGKGYEQYF
TRBJ2-7 | TRBV4-2 | TRBD2 | - | TGTGCCAGCAGCCAAGACGCTAGCGGGAGGGGCGAGCAGTACTTC | CASSQDASGRGEQYF
TRBJ1-5 | TRBV19 | - | - | TGTGCCAGTAGTATATCAGGGCCCCAGCAAGCGCCCCAGCATTTT | CASSISGPQQAPQHF
TRBJ1-1 | TRBV5-1 | - | few | TGCGCCAGCAGCATCCACGACCAGGGAGAAGCTTTCTTT | CASSIHDQGEAFF
TRBJ1-2 | TRBV4-2 | TRBD1 | - | TGTGCCAGCAGCTATAACGACCGGGACAGTCATTTTGGCTACACCTTC | CASSYNDRDSHFGYTF
TRBJ2-3 | TRBV5-1 | TRBD2 | - | TGCGCCAGCAGCTTAACTAGCGGGAGCACAGATACGCAGTATTTT | CASSLTSGSTDTQYF
TRBJ2-5 | TRBV2 | - | once | TGTGCCAGCAGTGATCCAGCGGAGCAAGAGACCCAGTACTTC | CASSDPAEQETQYF
TRBJ2-3 | TRBV27 | - | - | TGTGCCAGCAGTTTACTCGGGTTCACAGATACGCAGTATTTT | CASSLLGFTDTQYF
TRBJ2-3 | TRBV15 | - | once | TGTGCCACCAGCAGAGGTCTACCCACAGATACGCAGTATTTT | CATSRGLPTDTQYF
TRBJ1-1 | TRBV27 | - | - | TGTGCCAGCAGCGCTTCTTCTGGACTGCTGAACACTGAAGCTTTCTTT | CASSASSGLLNTEAFF
TRBJ2-1 | TRBV28 | - | - | TGTGCCAGCAGTGCCGGGACATACAACAATGAGCAGTTCTTC | CASSAGTYNNEQFF
TRBJ1-2 | TRBV4-3 | - | few | TGCGCCAGCAGCCAAACGGGGACTTTTGCTGGCTACACCTTC | CASSQTGTFAGYTF
TRBJ2-5 | TRBV9 | - | - | TGTGCCAGCAGCGTAGGAAGGGGTCAAGAGACCCAGTACTTC | CASSVGRGQETQYF
TRBJ1-2 | TRBV6-5 | - | - | TGTGCCAGCAGTTACCGCCTGGGAGAGAGCTATGGCTACACCTTC | CASSYRLGESYGYTF
TRBJ2-5 | TRBV7-7 | - | - | TGTGCTAGCAGCTTAGCTGGGGACTTGGAGACCCAGTACTTC | CASSLAGDLETQYF
TRBJ2-3 | TRBV5-1 | TRBD1 | - | TGCGCCAGCAGCTTGGGACAGGGGAAGGATACGCAGTATTTT | CASSLGQGKDTQYF
TRBJ1-2 | TRBV2 | TRBD1 | - | TGTGCCAGCGGGTTGGACAGGGGTAAAGGCTACACCTTC | CASGLDRGKGYTF
TRBJ2-2 | TRBV5-6 | TRBD1 | - | TGTGCCAGCAGCGGGACAGGGCCGGGAACCGGGGAGCTGTTTTTT | CASSGTGPGTGELFF
TRBJ1-2 | TRBV4-1 | - | - | TGCGCCAGCAGCCAAGAGGGGGCTTCGGGCTACACCTTC | CASSQEGASGYTF
TRBJ1-6 | TRBV13 | - | - | TGTGCCAGCAGCTTAGCCCCCCAGGACTCCTATAATTCACCCCTCCACTTT | CASSLAPQDSYNSPLHF
TRBJ1-5 | TRBV4-1 | - | - | TGCGCCAGCAGCCAAATATCGGCAGGGATTTTTAGCAATCAGCCCCAGCATTTT | CASSQISAGIFSNQPQHF
TRBJ2-1 | TRBV4-1 | TRBD1 | - | TGCGCCAGCAGCCATCGGCGGGCCCGGCAGCGAGACAGGGATCGGAGCGATGAGCAGTTCTTC | CASSHRRARQRDRDRSDEQFF
TRBJ2-2 | TRBV14 | TRBD1 | - | TGTGCCAGCAGCCAAACAGGGGGACGCACCGGGGAGCTGTTTTTT | CASSQTGGRTGELFF
TRBJ1-1 | TRBV29-1 | - | - | TGCAGCTTTCGACAGACCTTGAACACTGAAGCTTTCTTT | CSFRQTLNTEAFF
TRBJ2-5 | TRBV7-2 | - | - | TGTGCCAGCAGCCCGTCTGTGGGGCGCGGTCAAGAGACCCAGTACTTC | CASSPSVGRGQETQYF
TRBJ1-5 | TRBV6-1 | TRBD1 | - | TGTGCCAGCAGTGGGCCCGGGACAGGGGCACTTGGTCTTCAGCCCCAGCATTTT | CASSGPGTGALGLQPQHF
TRBJ2-7 | TRBV9 | - | - | TGTGCCAGCAGCGTAGTTGAGTTCCCCTACGAGCAGTACTTC | CASSVVEFPYEQYF
TRBJ2-7 | TRBV5-4 | - | - | TGTGCCAGCAGCAGCAACACAGAATCCTACGAGCAGTACTTC | CASSSNTESYEQYF
TRBJ2-7 | TRBV4-1 | TRBD1 | - | TGCGCCAGCAGCCAAGACGCTACAGGGGGCTGGTACGAGCAGTACTTC | CASSQDATGGWYEQYF